The next 19 T cell receptor beta chains were all read from a single sample in a study of CD8+ T cells in alopecia areata. Following extraction, RNA underwent reverse transcription to cDNA, which served as the sequencing template. Sequencing was performed with immunoSEQ multiplex PCR; in TCRdb, only in-frame clones are kept and a portion is missing. The sample contains about 200,000 clones, roughly two fifths of which appear only once. Sample treatment: oral pan-JAK inhibitor, 5-10 mg twice daily. This sample comprised CD4+ T cells sorted from blood, obtained at approximately week 30, from a patient treated with tofacitinib. Source of these receptors: a human donor with alopecia areata.

The J gene is TRBJ2-3, the V gene TRBV2, with 9 bases fitting TRBD2. This CDR3 is 15 amino acids long. Trimming took 6 bases from V and 2 from J; bases not matched to a gene: 6. The germline gives CDR1 SNHLY, CDR2 FYNNEI. CDR3 protein: CASSILAGNTDTQYF. The CDR3 DNA reads as TGTGCCAGCAGCATCCTAGCGGGGAACACAGATACGCAGTATTTT.

J is TRBJ2-1 and V is TRBV13, with TRBD1 as a possible D gene (6 bases). Trimming cost V 1 base and J 4 bases, with 11 bases left between them. CDR1 is PRHDT and CDR2 is FYEKMQ in the germline V gene (reference sequence). The CDR3 length is 15 residues. The CDR3 DNA reads TGTGCCAGCAGCTTAGAATGGGGGCCATACAATGAGCAGTTCTTC. Translating it yields CASSLEWGPYNEQFF.

V is TRBV7-9 and J is TRBJ1-5; TRBD1 aligns across 7 bases. V lost 5 bases and J lost 4; bases outside the gene matches: 8. Per the germline V gene, CDR1 is SEHNR and CDR2 is FQNEAQ (reference sequence). CDR3 length equals 15 residues. The CDR3 DNA is TGTGCCAGCAGCCTGGGACAGTCGAAAAATCAGCCCCAGCATTTT. This gives the protein CASSLGQSKNQPQHF.

J is TRBJ1-2 and V is TRBV5-4, with 7 positions matching TRBD1. V was pared by 5 bases and J by 4 bases, with 14 bases of the junction left unmatched. Looked up from germline, CDR1 is SGHNT and CDR2 is YYREEE (reference sequence). The CDR3 is 16 amino acids. The CDR3 protein is CASRMRTGLLTYGYTF. The CDR3 nucleotides read TGTGCCAGCAGGATGAGGACAGGCCTACTCACCTATGGCTACACCTTC.

This chain links TRBV7-9 with TRBJ1-1; 11 bases are shared with TRBD1. The CDR3 is 14 amino acids. V was pared by 5 bases and J by 10 bases, with 9 bases of the junction left unmatched. Germline V gives CDR1 SEHNR, CDR2 FQNEAQ (reference sequence). As DNA, the CDR3 is TGTGCCAGCAGCCTGGGACAGGGGGTAGAGGGAGCTTTCTTT. Its protein product is CASSLGQGVEGAFF.

In this sample, this clone turned up once. The chain employs TRBV2 and TRBJ2-7, with D tentatively TRBD2 (5 bases). Trimming cost V 7 bases and J 0 bases, with 19 bases left between them. This CDR3 is built from 16 residues. The germline gives CDR1 SNHLY, CDR2 FYNNEI. The CDR3 sequence is CASTEVAFGSSYEQYF. The CDR3 nucleotides read TGTGCCAGCACCGAAGTGGCCTTTGGGAGCTCCTACGAGCAGTACTTC.

As concerns this clone: Relative to the germline gene, one junction end is altered; a read error may explain this. V usage is TRBV30 and J usage is TRBJ1-2; D is uncertain. Looked up from germline, CDR1 is GTSNPN and CDR2 is SVGIG (reference sequence). This CDR3 has 11 amino acids. For the CDR3, the DNA is TGTACCTGGGCCGCTAACTATGGCTACACCTTC. This sequence encodes CTWAANYGYTF.

The chain carries TRBV11-2 and TRBJ2-7, with D hard to call. Germline V CDR1 and CDR2: SGHAT, FQNNGV. Trimming cost V 0 bases and J 2 bases, with 8 bases left between them. The CDR3 runs 14 residues. CDR3 protein: CASSLEVSTYEQYF. The CDR3 region has the DNA TGTGCCAGCAGCTTAGAGGTCAGCACCTACGAGCAGTACTTC. The whole variable domain, remainder taken from reference TRBV11-2 and TRBJ2-7, is EAGVAQSPRYKIIEKRQSVAFWCNPISGHATLYWYQQILGQGPKLLIQFQNNGVVDDSQLPKDRFSAERLKGVDSTLKIQPAKLEDSAVYLCASSLEVSTYEQYFGPGTRLTVT.

V usage is TRBV7-9 and J usage is TRBJ1-2; 7 bases agree with TRBD1. Looked up from germline, CDR1 is SEHNR and CDR2 is FQNEAQ (reference sequence). J gave up 2 bases and V 7 bases, and 10 bases lay outside the gene matches. The CDR3 sequence is 15 residues long. CDR3 nucleotide sequence: TGTGCCAGCACCCCGGGACAGAACCCAAACTATGGCTACACCTTC. The encoded protein is CASTPGQNPNYGYTF. The full variable domain, rest sourced from reference TRBV7-9 and TRBJ1-2, is DTGVSQNPRHKITKRGQNVTFRCDPISEHNRLYWYRQTLGQGPEFLTYFQNEAQLEKSRLLSDRFSAERPKGSFSTLEIQRTEQGDSAMYLCASTPGQNPNYGYTFGSGTRLTVV.

This clone appeared a few times. The V gene is TRBV5-4, the J gene TRBJ2-7; D gene ambiguous. The V gene lost 2 bases and the J gene lost 5 bases, with 5 bases spanning the gap. CDR1 and CDR2 from the germline V gene are SGHNT and YYREEE (reference sequence). The CDR3 runs 11 residues. For the CDR3, the DNA is TGTGCCAGCAGCTTTGACCACGAGCAGTACTTC. It codes for CASSFDHEQYF.

This chain links TRBV5-1 with TRBJ1-2; possibly TRBD1 for D (6 bases). V lost 4 bases and J lost 2, with 9 bases in between. The CDR3 runs 13 residues. Germline CDR1 SGHRS, CDR2 YFSETQ. The CDR3 here is CASSQTGNYGYTF. The CDR3 DNA sequence: TGCGCCAGCAGCCAGACAGGAAACTATGGCTACACCTTC.

This clone was observed a few times. The chain has TRBV14 and TRBJ2-2; 10 nucleotides agree with TRBD2. V was clipped by 4 bases and J by 5 bases; unmatched bases: 7. The CDR3 length is 16 residues. Germline-derived CDR1 and CDR2 are SGHDN and FVKESK. The CDR3 coding sequence is TGTGCCAGCAGCCGACGGACTAGCGGACAAACCGGGGAGCTGTTTTTT. Translating it yields CASSRRTSGQTGELFF.

This clone was seen more than once but under ten times. V and J are TRBV11-2 and TRBJ2-3; 8 nucleotides agree with TRBD2. This CDR3 has 15 residues. The germline gives CDR1 SGHAT, CDR2 FQNNGV. J gave up 5 bases and V 1 base, and 5 bases lay outside the gene matches. As DNA, the CDR3 is TGTGCCAGCAGCTTAGCGGGGGGGTTCGTAGATACGCAGTATTTT. Protein: CASSLAGGFVDTQYF.

The chain links TRBV5-6 to TRBJ2-7, with D perhaps TRBD1 or TRBD2 (6 bases each). CDR3 length: 14 amino acids. In germline, CDR1 is SGHDT, CDR2 YYEEEE. V was shortened by 4 bases and J by 4 bases, with 15 bases between the two germline ends. The CDR3 nucleotides are TGTGCCAGCAGCCTGAGGGGGGTTCGGTACGAGCAGTACTTC. Encoded protein: CASSLRGVRYEQYF. Complete variable domain (other parts from reference TRBV5-6 and TRBJ2-7): DAGVTQSPTHLIKTRGQQVTLRCSPKSGHDTVSWYQQALGQGPQFIFQYYEEEERQRGNFPDRFSGHQFPNYSSELNVNALLLGDSALYLCASSLRGVRYEQYFGPGTRLTVT.

This chain joins TRBV30 and TRBJ1-1; no clear D. The CDR3 is made up of 11 amino acids. CDR1 and CDR2 (germline): GTSNPN, SVGIG (reference sequence). Deletions cut 1 base from V and 10 bases from J, with 10 bases between. The CDR3 protein is CAWSDPPIAFF. Here the CDR3 DNA reads TGTGCCTGGAGTGACCCTCCCATAGCTTTCTTT.

The V gene is TRBV7-9, the J gene TRBJ2-3; D uncertain. The V gene's germline CDR1 is SEHNR and CDR2 FQNEAQ (reference sequence). The CDR3 has 11 residues. Trimming cost V 5 bases and J 8 bases, with 8 bases left between them. CDR3 bases: TGTGCCAGCAGCGCCGACGTTACGCAGTATTTT. Encoded protein: CASSADVTQYF.

A few counts support this clone. This sequence joins TRBV5-1 and TRBJ2-3, with 7 bases lining up with TRBD1. This CDR3 is 16 amino acids long. Germline CDR1 and CDR2: SGHRS and YFSETQ. J lost 2 bases, V lost 1 base, and 7 bases had no gene match. The chain's CDR3 is CASSLPQTGNTDTQYF. CDR3 DNA sequence: TGCGCCAGCAGCTTGCCTCAGACAGGGAACACAGATACGCAGTATTTT.

The chain has TRBV30 and TRBJ1-2; perhaps TRBD1 as D (5 bases). Germline V gives CDR1 GTSNPN, CDR2 SVGIG (reference sequence). The CDR3 runs 15 residues. V was trimmed by 4 bases and J by 7 bases, leaving 22 bases between them. CDR3 region: CAWISQGGGAFGYTF. CDR3 coding DNA: TGTGCCTGGATCTCTCAGGGTGGAGGGGCGTTTGGCTACACCTTC.

The chain employs TRBV7-9 and TRBJ2-3; no definite D call. The germline CDR1 and CDR2 sequences are SEHNR and FQNEAQ (reference sequence). Trimming stripped 5 bases from V and 6 bases from J, with 6 bases between. This CDR3 spans 11 amino acids. The CDR3 DNA reads as TGTGCCAGCAGCCCCTATGATACGCAGTATTTT. It specifies CASSPYDTQYF.